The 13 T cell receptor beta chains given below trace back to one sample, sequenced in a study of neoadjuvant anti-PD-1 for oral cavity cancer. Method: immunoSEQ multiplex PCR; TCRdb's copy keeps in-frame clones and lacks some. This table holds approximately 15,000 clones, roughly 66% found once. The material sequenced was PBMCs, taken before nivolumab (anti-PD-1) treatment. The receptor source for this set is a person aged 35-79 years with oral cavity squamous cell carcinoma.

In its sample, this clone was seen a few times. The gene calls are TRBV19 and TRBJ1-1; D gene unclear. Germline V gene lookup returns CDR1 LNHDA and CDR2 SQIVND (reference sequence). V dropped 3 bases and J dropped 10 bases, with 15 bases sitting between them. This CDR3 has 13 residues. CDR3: CASSMEGVQRAFF. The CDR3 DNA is TGTGCCAGTAGTATGGAGGGAGTACAGCGAGCTTTCTTT.

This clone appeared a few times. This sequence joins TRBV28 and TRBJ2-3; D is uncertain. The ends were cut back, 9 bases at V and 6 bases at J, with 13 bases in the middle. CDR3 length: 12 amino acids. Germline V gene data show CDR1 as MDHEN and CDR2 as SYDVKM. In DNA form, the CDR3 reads TGTGCCAGTTGTAGGCTCACGGATACGCAGTATTTT. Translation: CASCRLTDTQYF.

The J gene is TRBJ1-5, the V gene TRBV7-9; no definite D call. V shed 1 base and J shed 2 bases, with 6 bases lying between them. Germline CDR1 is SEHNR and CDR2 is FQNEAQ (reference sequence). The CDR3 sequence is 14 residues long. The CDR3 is CASSLGFGNQPQHF. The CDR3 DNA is TGTGCCAGCAGCTTAGGCTTCGGCAATCAGCCCCAGCATTTT.

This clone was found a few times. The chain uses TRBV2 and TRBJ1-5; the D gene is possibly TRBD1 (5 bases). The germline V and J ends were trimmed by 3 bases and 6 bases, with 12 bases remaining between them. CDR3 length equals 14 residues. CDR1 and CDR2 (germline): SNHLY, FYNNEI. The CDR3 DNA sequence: TGTGCCAGCAGTGATACGGCAGGGACTCAGCCCCAGCATTTT. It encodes CASSDTAGTQPQHF.

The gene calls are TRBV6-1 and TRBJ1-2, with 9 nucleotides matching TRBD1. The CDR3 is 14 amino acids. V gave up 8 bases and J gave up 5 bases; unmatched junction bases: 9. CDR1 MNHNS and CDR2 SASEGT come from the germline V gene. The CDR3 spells CASREGQGGYGYTF. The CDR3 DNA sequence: TGTGCCAGCCGGGAGGGACAGGGTGGGTATGGCTACACCTTC.

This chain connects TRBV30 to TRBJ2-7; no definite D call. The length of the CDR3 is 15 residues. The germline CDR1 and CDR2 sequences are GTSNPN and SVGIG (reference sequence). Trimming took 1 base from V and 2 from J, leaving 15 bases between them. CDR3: CAWSAPFIPTYEQYF. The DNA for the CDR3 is TGTGCCTGGAGTGCACCCTTCATCCCTACCTACGAGCAGTACTTC.

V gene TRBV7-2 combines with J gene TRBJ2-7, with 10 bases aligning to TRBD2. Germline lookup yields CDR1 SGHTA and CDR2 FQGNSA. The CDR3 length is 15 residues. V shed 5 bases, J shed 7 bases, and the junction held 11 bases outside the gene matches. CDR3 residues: CASSPNGLAGAEQYF. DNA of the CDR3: TGTGCCAGCAGCCCGAACGGCCTAGCGGGAGCTGAGCAGTACTTC.

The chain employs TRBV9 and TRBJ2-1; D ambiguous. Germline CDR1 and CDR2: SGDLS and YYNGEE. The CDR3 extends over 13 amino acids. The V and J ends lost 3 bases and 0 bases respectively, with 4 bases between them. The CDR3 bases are TGTGCCAGCAGCGAGAGCTCCTACAATGAGCAGTTCTTC. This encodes CASSESSYNEQFF.

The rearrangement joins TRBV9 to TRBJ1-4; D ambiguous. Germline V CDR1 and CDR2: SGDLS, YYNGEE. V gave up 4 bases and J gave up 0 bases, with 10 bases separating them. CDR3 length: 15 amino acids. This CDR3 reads CASSPRAATNEKLFF. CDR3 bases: TGTGCCAGCAGCCCGAGAGCCGCAACTAATGAAAAACTGTTTTTT.

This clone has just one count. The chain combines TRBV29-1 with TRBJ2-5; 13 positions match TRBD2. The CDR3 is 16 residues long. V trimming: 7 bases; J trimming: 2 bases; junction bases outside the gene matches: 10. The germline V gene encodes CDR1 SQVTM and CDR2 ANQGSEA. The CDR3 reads CSAKRGTSGNQETQYF. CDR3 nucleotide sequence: TGCAGCGCAAAACGCGGGACTAGCGGGAATCAAGAGACCCAGTACTTC.

CDR3 coding DNA: TGTGCCAGCAGGTCCGGACAGGGCGACACTGAAGCTTTCTTT. Encoded protein: CASRSGQGDTEAFF. The gene calls are TRBV2 and TRBJ1-1; TRBD1 agrees at 8 bases. Trimming took 6 bases from V and 3 from J; bases not matched to a gene: 6. The CDR3 totals 14 residues. Germline V lookup: CDR1 SNHLY, CDR2 FYNNEI.

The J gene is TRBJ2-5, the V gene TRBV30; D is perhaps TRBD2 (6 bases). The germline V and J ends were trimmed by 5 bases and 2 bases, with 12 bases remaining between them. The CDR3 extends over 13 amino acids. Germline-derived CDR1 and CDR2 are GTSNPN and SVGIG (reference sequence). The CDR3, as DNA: TGTGCCTGGGAACCGGGACTGCAAGAGACCCAGTACTTC. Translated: CAWEPGLQETQYF.

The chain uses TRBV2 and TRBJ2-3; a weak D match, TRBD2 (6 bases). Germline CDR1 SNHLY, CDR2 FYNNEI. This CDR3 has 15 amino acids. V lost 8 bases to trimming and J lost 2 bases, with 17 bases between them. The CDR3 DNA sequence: TGTGCCAGCGCAGCTAGCGACCAACCCACAGATACGCAGTATTTT. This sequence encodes CASAASDQPTDTQYF.